The clone carrying this T cell receptor beta chain was seen ten or more times. The sample belongs to a study of technical replicates of blood from a handful of donors. Germline V gene sequence: CDR1 MNHNS, CDR2 SASEGT. V shed 2 bases, J shed 7 bases, and the junction held 8 bases outside the gene matches. There are 15 residues in the CDR3. The assay was immunoSEQ multiplex PCR, and TCRdb's table has in-frame clones only and misses some. The sample contains 64,000 or so clones, approximately 84% of which appear only once. This clonotype was obtained from a human donor in good health. Some clones in this sample may be carry-over from other donors' samples. The rearrangement joins TRBV6-1 to TRBJ1-2; 9 bases agree with TRBD1. Sequenced: PBMCs. The CDR3 reads CASSELGTGTSGYTF. The CDR3 nucleotides read TGTGCCAGCAGTGAACTAGGGACAGGGACAAGTGGCTACACCTTC.